Each of the 21 T cell receptor beta chains below was sequenced from the same sample in a study of blood T cell repertoires in COVID-19. Profiling relied on immunoSEQ multiplex PCR, and the TCRdb table lists in-frame clones only, not all of them. Of 100,000 to 120,000 clones in the sample, about 86% were seen once. The material sequenced was peripheral blood. The receptors here all came from an elderly man with acute or convalescent COVID-19.

The chain has TRBV2 and TRBJ2-5, with a weak D call TRBD1 (6 bases). V lost 7 bases and J lost 4, with 19 bases in between. The CDR3 has 15 amino acids. Germline V gene sequence: CDR1 SNHLY, CDR2 FYNNEI. CDR3 bases: TGTGCCAGCAAAAAGACAGGTCCACCGTTAGAGACCCAGTACTTC. It yields the protein CASKKTGPPLETQYF.

The chain employs TRBV19 and TRBJ1-3; D remains unclear. This CDR3 contains 15 residues. Trimming removed 3 bases at V and 2 bases at J, with 11 bases between. Per the germline V gene, CDR1 is LNHDA and CDR2 is SQIVND (reference sequence). The CDR3 protein is CASSIIDFPGNTIYF. CDR3 nucleotide sequence: TGTGCCAGTAGTATTATCGACTTTCCTGGAAACACCATATATTTT. The full variable domain, completed using reference TRBV19 and TRBJ1-3, is DGGITQSPKYLFRKEGQNVTLSCEQNLNHDAMYWYRQDPGQGLRLIYYSQIVNDFQKGDIAEGYSVSREKKESFPLTVTSAQKNPTAFYLCASSIIDFPGNTIYFGEGSWLTVV.

This chain links TRBV2 with TRBJ2-5; weak D call: TRBD1 (5 bases). CDR1 is SNHLY, CDR2 FYNNEI, per germline. This CDR3 spans 15 amino acids. V was pared by 5 bases and J by 2 bases, with 15 bases between. The CDR3: CASSSKGWVQETQYF. The DNA for the CDR3 is TGTGCCAGCAGTTCTAAGGGGTGGGTGCAAGAGACCCAGTACTTC.

The rearrangement links TRBV28 to TRBJ2-2; D is possibly TRBD2 (6 bases). The CDR3 runs to 12 residues. The germline gives CDR1 MDHEN, CDR2 SYDVKM. V shed 4 bases and J shed 7 bases, with 7 bases lying between them. For the CDR3, the DNA is TGTGCCAGCAGTTCCGGGAGCGGGGAGCTGTTTTTT. It is translated as CASSSGSGELFF.

The chain couples TRBV6-1 to TRBJ1-1, with a weak D call TRBD1 (5 bases). The CDR3 runs 14 residues. Trimming took 2 bases from V and 4 from J, leaving 11 bases between them. From germline, CDR1 is MNHNS and CDR2 SASEGT. The CDR3 region has the DNA TGTGCCAGCAGTGAACCAGGCAGGGTCACTGAAGCTTTCTTT. Translating gives CASSEPGRVTEAFF.

The chain has TRBV28 and TRBJ2-1; D may be TRBD1 (6 bases). The V end was cut by 3 bases, the J end by 3 bases, with 12 bases between. CDR3 length: 15 residues. The germline gives CDR1 MDHEN, CDR2 SYDVKM. CDR3 amino acids: CASSLEQGGYNEQFF. For the CDR3, the DNA is TGTGCCAGCAGTTTGGAACAGGGTGGCTACAATGAGCAGTTCTTC. The full variable domain, in which reference TRBV28 and TRBJ2-1 provide the parts outside the CDR3, is DVKVTQSSRYLVKRTGEKVFLECVQDMDHENMFWYRQDPGLGLRLIYFSYDVKMKEKGDIPEGYSVSREKKERFSLILESASTNQTSMYLCASSLEQGGYNEQFFGPGTRLTVL.

This clone has a handful of counts. This chain links TRBV6-6 with TRBJ1-5; 7 bases map to TRBD1. V shed 8 bases, J shed 2 bases, and the junction held 6 bases outside the gene matches. This CDR3 spans 14 amino acids. Germline CDR1 and CDR2: MNHNY and SVGAGI (reference sequence). The CDR3, as DNA: TGTGCCAGCCTTGACAGGGTCGGCAATCAGCCCCAGCATTTT. Protein sequence: CASLDRVGNQPQHF.

Notes on this clone: One junction end disagrees with the germline gene, perhaps due to a read error. V gene TRBV5-1 combines with J gene TRBJ2-7, with TRBD2 identical over 10 bases. Germline loops: CDR1 SGHRS, CDR2 YFSETQ. This CDR3 comprises 18 residues. The CDR3 sequence: CASSVAVPSGSASHEQYF. The CDR3 DNA sequence: TGCGCCAGCAGCGTTGCGGTCCCTAGCGGGAGCGCCTCCCACGAGCAGTACTTC.

This clone showed up just a few times. The gene calls are TRBV28 and TRBJ2-7, with D tentatively TRBD2 (6 bases). The CDR3 is 14 residues long. Germline CDR1 reads MDHEN; CDR2 reads SYDVKM. With 7 bases removed from V and 7 bases from J, the gap between germline ends came to 20 bases. For the CDR3, the DNA is TGTGCCAGCACTCTAACAAAACAGGCGGGGGAGCAGTACTTC. This codes for CASTLTKQAGEQYF.

V gene TRBV28 combines with J gene TRBJ2-7, with D possibly TRBD1 on 6 matching bases. CDR3 length: 14 residues. Germline CDR1 is MDHEN and CDR2 is SYDVKM. Trimming took off 5 bases at V and 7 bases at J, with 18 bases between the two ends. The CDR3 DNA reads TGTGCCAGCAGTCCAGAGACAGGCCACCGAGAGCAGTACTTC. Translating gives CASSPETGHREQYF.

The rearrangement uses TRBV7-9 and TRBJ1-4; no firm D call. CDR1 is SEHNR and CDR2 is FQNEAQ in the germline V gene (reference sequence). CDR3 length: 13 residues. The ends were cut back, 10 bases at V and 4 bases at J, with 13 bases in the middle. The CDR3 DNA reads TGTGCCACCGAGGGTCAGATTAATGAAAAACTGTTTTTT. Amino acids: CATEGQINEKLFF. Variable domain in full (rest from reference TRBV7-9 and TRBJ1-4): DTGVSQNPRHKITKRGQNVTFRCDPISEHNRLYWYRQTLGQGPEFLTYFQNEAQLEKSRLLSDRFSAERPKGSFSTLEIQRTEQGDSAMYLCATEGQINEKLFFGSGTQLSVL.

CDR3 region: CASSGSGMVNEKLFF. The CDR3 bases are TGCGCCAGCAGCGGATCAGGGATGGTGAATGAAAAACTGTTTTTT. The gene calls are TRBV5-1 and TRBJ1-4; weak D call: TRBD1 (5 bases). CDR1 and CDR2 from the germline V gene are SGHRS and YFSETQ. The CDR3 sequence is 15 residues long. The germline V and J ends were trimmed by 4 bases and 5 bases, with 15 bases remaining between them.

V usage is TRBV10-3 and J usage is TRBJ1-2; 7 nucleotides match TRBD1. The germline V gene has CDR1 ENHRY and CDR2 SYGVKD. This CDR3 region has 13 residues. V lost 10 bases to trimming and J lost 3 bases; unmatched junction nucleotides: 8. For the CDR3, the DNA is TGTGCCACACAGGGGCCCGCGGACTATGGCTACACCTTC. Residues: CATQGPADYGYTF.

This chain joins TRBV11-2 and TRBJ2-5; 7 bases agree with TRBD1. Trimming cost V 5 bases and J 7 bases; bases outside gene matches: 13. CDR1 is SGHAT, CDR2 FQNNGV, per germline. The CDR3 runs to 15 residues. DNA of the CDR3: TGTGCCAGCAGCCCCATTCGACAGGGAGAGGGGACCCAGTACTTC. This codes for CASSPIRQGEGTQYF.

The rearrangement uses TRBV29-1 and TRBJ1-2; 12 bases match TRBD1. Trimming removed 5 bases from V and 8 bases from J; junction bases left unmatched: 6. The germline CDR1 and CDR2 sequences are SQVTM and ANQGSEA. The CDR3 is 13 residues long. The CDR3 region has the DNA TGCAGCGTTACGGGACAGGGGGCTTGGGGCTACACCTTC. It is translated as CSVTGQGAWGYTF.

The CDR3 here is CATSDLPGEKLFF. The CDR3 nucleotides read TGTGCCACCAGTGATTTGCCTGGGGAGAAACTGTTTTTT. The V call is TRBV24-1, the J call TRBJ1-4; D ambiguous. The germline V and J ends were trimmed by 0 bases and 11 bases, with 9 bases remaining between them. The CDR3 sequence is 13 residues long. The V gene's germline CDR1 is KGHDR and CDR2 SFDVKD.

This clone has only one observation. The chain links TRBV25-1 to TRBJ1-2, with 7 bases that match TRBD1. CDR3 length equals 15 residues. After removal of 5 bases from V and 4 bases from J, the junction contained 10 bases not matched to a gene. From germline, CDR1 is MGHDK and CDR2 SYGVNS. The chain's CDR3 is CASSTQTGSSYGYTF. The CDR3 bases are TGTGCCAGCAGTACCCAGACAGGGAGTAGCTATGGCTACACCTTC.

The chain recombines TRBV7-9 with TRBJ1-2; 12 bases fit TRBD1. J lost 6 bases, V lost 3 bases, and 8 bases had no gene match. This CDR3 region has 16 residues. The germline V gene encodes CDR1 SEHNR and CDR2 FQNEAQ (reference sequence). Written as DNA, the CDR3 is TGTGCCAGCAGCTTTTACCGGGACAGGGGGCTGAATGGCTACACCTTC. It specifies CASSFYRDRGLNGYTF.

The rearrangement joins TRBV5-1 to TRBJ2-1, with 7 bases matching TRBD2. CDR3 length: 16 amino acids. The V segment lost 4 bases and the J segment 9 bases; nucleotides outside the gene matches: 16. The germline CDR1 and CDR2 sequences are SGHRS and YFSETQ. The CDR3 here is CASSLRAGVTQGEQFF. The CDR3 DNA reads TGCGCCAGCAGCCTCCGGGCGGGAGTCACGCAAGGTGAGCAGTTCTTC.

The count of this clone is one. This chain uses TRBV5-1 with TRBJ1-2; D unresolved. This CDR3 is built from 12 residues. CDR1 is SGHRS and CDR2 is YFSETQ in the germline V gene. V lost 4 bases to trimming and J lost 8 bases, with 12 bases between them. The CDR3 protein is CASSLNTGGYTF. DNA for the CDR3: TGCGCCAGCAGCCTAAATACCGGGGGCTACACCTTC.

This clone was picked up a small number of times. The V and J genes are TRBV18 and TRBJ2-1; TRBD2 matches 14 bases. With 1 base clipped from V and 8 bases from J, the junction kept 4 bases outside the gene matches. This CDR3 comprises 16 residues. Per germline, CDR1 KGHSH and CDR2 LQKENI. The CDR3 region has the DNA TGTGCCAGCTCACCACAGGGACTAGCGGGAGATGATGAGCAGTTCTTC. It codes for CASSPQGLAGDDEQFF.